This passage covers 20 T cell receptor beta chains from one sample sequenced in a study of cytomegalovirus exposure and HLA in healthy donors. 13 Jbeta primers and 60 Vbeta primers were used for the PCR. Clones were read by immunoSEQ multiplex PCR, and TCRdb kept only the in-frame ones, dropping some. The sample lists some 130,000 clones, 78% occurring once. Sequencing input: PBMCs. The receptors stem from a female donor in good health and CMV-seronegative.

The V call is TRBV4-3, the J call TRBJ1-5; no definite D call. The CDR3 sequence is 16 residues long. Germline CDR1 reads LGHNA; CDR2 reads YSLEER. The V gene lost 1 base and the J gene lost 0 bases, with 10 bases spanning the gap. The CDR3 is CASSQGRSYSNQPQHF. The CDR3 bases are TGCGCCAGCAGCCAAGGAAGGAGTTATAGCAATCAGCCCCAGCATTTT.

This clone was detected a few times. The chain links TRBV5-5 to TRBJ2-5; 12 bases align to TRBD1. J gave up 4 bases and V 2 bases, and 6 bases lay outside the gene matches. Germline V CDR1 and CDR2: SGHKS, YYEKEE (reference sequence). CDR3 size: 16 residues. The CDR3 is CASSFAQGQGAETQYF. The CDR3 nucleotides are TGTGCCAGCAGCTTCGCTCAGGGACAGGGGGCAGAGACCCAGTACTTC.

The CDR3 is CASSPGTGAYTDTQYF. CDR3 coding DNA: TGCGCCAGCAGCCCCGGGACAGGGGCGTACACAGATACGCAGTATTTT. V and J are TRBV4-1 and TRBJ2-3, with 10 bases identical to TRBD1. The CDR3 totals 16 residues. The germline V gene has CDR1 MGHRA and CDR2 YSYEKL. Trimming at V came to 4 bases and at J to 2 bases, leaving 6 bases not matched to a gene.

The V and J genes are TRBV20-1 and TRBJ2-5; 7 nucleotides line up with TRBD2. The J segment lost 4 bases and the V segment lost 7 bases, leaving 3 bases of the junction unmatched. CDR1 and CDR2 (germline): DFQATT, SNEGSKA (reference sequence). The CDR3 contains 11 residues. The CDR3 loop is CSGAGSETQYF. CDR3 bases: TGCAGTGGAGCGGGGTCAGAGACCCAGTACTTC.

The chain is built from TRBV10-1 and TRBJ1-3; D is ambiguous. Germline CDR1 is WNHNN and CDR2 is SYGVQD (reference sequence). The V and J ends lost 6 bases and 0 bases respectively, with 18 bases between them. The CDR3 runs 17 residues. CDR3 sequence reads: CASSPTVGESSGNTIYF. CDR3 in DNA: TGCGCCAGCAGCCCCACCGTTGGAGAGAGCTCTGGAAACACCATATATTTT.

This sequence joins TRBV4-1 and TRBJ2-3, with D maybe TRBD1 (6 bases). The V end lost 4 bases, the J end lost 0 bases, and 17 bases lay between the germline ends. The CDR3 spans 17 residues. Germline CDR1 is MGHRA and CDR2 is YSYEKL. CDR3 residues: CASSPTTGANSTDTQYF. Here the CDR3 DNA reads TGCGCCAGCAGCCCGACGACAGGCGCGAACAGCACAGATACGCAGTATTTT.

The table lists this clone with a few counts. CDR3 in amino acids: CASSQDAAGGNEQYF. CDR3 DNA sequence: TGCGCCAGCAGCCAAGATGCGGCAGGGGGCAACGAGCAGTACTTC. The V and J genes are TRBV4-1 and TRBJ2-7; 8 positions match TRBD1. The CDR3 is made up of 15 amino acids. V shed 0 bases, J shed 5 bases, and the junction held 6 bases outside the gene matches. Germline CDR1 and CDR2: MGHRA and YSYEKL.

The rearrangement joins TRBV2 to TRBJ2-5; TRBD1 aligns across 7 bases. Judging by the DNA end, TRBJ2-7 fits better; the J call may be wrong. CDR3 length equals 15 residues. The germline gives CDR1 SNHLY, CDR2 FYNNEI. The DNA of the CDR3 is TGTGCCAGCAAGTCCGGGGACAGTTTCGTCCACGAGCAGTACTTC. As protein: CASKSGDSFVHEQYF.

The chain links TRBV5-1 to TRBJ1-3; tentatively, D is TRBD1 (5 bases). There are 15 residues in the CDR3. CDR1 and CDR2 from the germline V gene are SGHRS and YFSETQ. With 0 bases removed from V and 2 bases from J, the gap between germline ends came to 9 bases. The CDR3 nucleotides are TGCGCCAGCAGCTTGGTAGCAGGGACTGGAAACACCATATATTTT. Translated: CASSLVAGTGNTIYF.

The DNA of the CDR3 is TGTGCCAGCAGCTTAGCAGCGGAGGGCCCCAATGAGCAGTTCTTC. This sequence encodes CASSLAAEGPNEQFF. The chain combines TRBV7-8 with TRBJ2-1; a weak D match, TRBD2 (6 bases). The CDR3 has 15 amino acids. Germline V gives CDR1 SGHVS, CDR2 FQNEAQ. V was cut by 0 bases and J by 6 bases, with 12 bases left in between.

The genes are TRBV18 and TRBJ2-7, with 12 positions matching TRBD2. Trimming removed 9 bases from V and 1 base from J; junction bases left unmatched: 4. CDR3 length: 14 residues. CDR1 is KGHSH and CDR2 is LQKENI in the germline V gene. The CDR3 sequence: CASQTSGRSYEQYF. In DNA, the CDR3 is TGTGCCAGTCAGACTAGCGGGAGATCCTACGAGCAGTACTTC.

CDR3: CASSLMTGIDEQYF. CDR3 sequence (DNA): TGTGCCAGCAGTCTCATGACAGGGATCGACGAGCAGTACTTC. The genes are TRBV27 and TRBJ2-7, with 7 nucleotides matching TRBD1. Losses at the gene ends were 5 bases for V and 5 bases for J; bases not matched to a gene: 9. Germline CDR1 reads MNHEY; CDR2 reads SMNVEV (reference sequence). This CDR3 is built from 14 residues.

The V call is TRBV30, the J call TRBJ1-5, with a possible D match to TRBD1 (6 bases). CDR1 and CDR2 from the germline V gene are GTSNPN and SVGIG (reference sequence). The CDR3 spans 13 residues. V was pared by 5 bases and J by 4 bases, with 12 bases between. The CDR3 loop reads CAWATGTNQPQHF. Written as DNA, the CDR3 is TGTGCCTGGGCTACCGGGACAAATCAGCCCCAGCATTTT. Together with reference TRBV30 and TRBJ1-5, the CDR3 gives the full variable domain: SQTIHQWPATLVQPVGSPLSLECTVEGTSNPNLYWYRQAAGRGLQLLFYSVGIGQISSEVPQNLSASRPQDRQFILSSKKLLLSDSGFYLCAWATGTNQPQHFGDGTRLSIL.

The rearrangement links TRBV15 to TRBJ1-5, with 8 bases that match TRBD1. CDR3 length equals 16 residues. J lost 6 bases, V lost 0 bases, and 7 bases had no gene match. CDR1 is LNHNV, CDR2 YYDKDF, per germline (reference sequence). CDR3 sequence reads: CATSRDLGTGGQPQHF. DNA of the CDR3: TGTGCCACCAGCAGAGATCTTGGTACAGGGGGTCAGCCCCAGCATTTT.

This chain links TRBV7-8 with TRBJ2-3, with 8 bases fitting TRBD1. Trimming removed 1 base from V and 6 bases from J; junction bases left unmatched: 15. Germline CDR1 SGHVS, CDR2 FQNEAQ. The CDR3 totals 18 residues. As DNA, the CDR3 is TGTGCCAGCAGCTTAGGGACAGGGAAGGTTGGGTTAACGGATACGCAGTATTTT. Translation: CASSLGTGKVGLTDTQYF.

This clone was counted once. This sequence joins TRBV4-2 and TRBJ2-5; D remains unclear. TRBJ2-7 matches the DNA end more closely, so the J call is doubtful. This CDR3 comprises 14 residues. Germline CDR1 reads LGHNA; CDR2 reads YNFKEQ. The CDR3 sequence is CASSQDLIAVEQYF. In DNA form, the CDR3 reads TGTGCCAGCAGCCAAGATTTGATAGCAGTCGAGCAGTACTTC.

This chain connects TRBV18 to TRBJ1-2, with 10 nucleotides matching TRBD1. There are 18 residues in the CDR3. Per the germline V gene, CDR1 is KGHSH and CDR2 is LQKENI. Trimming removed 2 bases from V and 4 bases from J; junction bases left unmatched: 13. CDR3 DNA sequence: TGTGCCAGCTCACCAATCCCCCCGACAGGGGGCGGGGGCTATGGCTACACCTTC. Amino acid sequence: CASSPIPPTGGGGYGYTF.

This sequence joins TRBV4-1 and TRBJ2-2; 9 nucleotides match TRBD2. The CDR3 runs to 15 residues. Germline CDR1 reads MGHRA; CDR2 reads YSYEKL. The J segment lost 7 bases and the V segment lost 4 bases, leaving 7 bases of the junction unmatched. CDR3 sequence reads: CASSPRLAGFGELFF. The CDR3 coding sequence is TGCGCCAGCAGCCCTCGGCTAGCGGGGTTCGGGGAGCTGTTTTTT.

V usage is TRBV4-1 and J usage is TRBJ1-1; 7 nucleotides line up with TRBD1. Germline V gives CDR1 MGHRA, CDR2 YSYEKL. The ends lost 1 base at V and 1 base at J; junction bases unmatched: 6. The CDR3 sequence is 16 residues long. The DNA for the CDR3 is TGCGCCAGCAGCCAAGCTTTGGGACAGCCGAACACTGAAGCTTTCTTT. Translation gives CASSQALGQPNTEAFF.

This clone has just a few counts. V is TRBV2 and J is TRBJ2-3; 8 nucleotides agree with TRBD2. V was pared by 6 bases and J by 1 base, with 3 bases of the junction left unmatched. This CDR3 has 14 residues. Germline CDR1 reads SNHLY; CDR2 reads FYNNEI. The CDR3 DNA sequence: TGTGCCAGCAGCCCCGGGGGGGGCACAGATACGCAGTATTTT. As protein: CASSPGGGTDTQYF.